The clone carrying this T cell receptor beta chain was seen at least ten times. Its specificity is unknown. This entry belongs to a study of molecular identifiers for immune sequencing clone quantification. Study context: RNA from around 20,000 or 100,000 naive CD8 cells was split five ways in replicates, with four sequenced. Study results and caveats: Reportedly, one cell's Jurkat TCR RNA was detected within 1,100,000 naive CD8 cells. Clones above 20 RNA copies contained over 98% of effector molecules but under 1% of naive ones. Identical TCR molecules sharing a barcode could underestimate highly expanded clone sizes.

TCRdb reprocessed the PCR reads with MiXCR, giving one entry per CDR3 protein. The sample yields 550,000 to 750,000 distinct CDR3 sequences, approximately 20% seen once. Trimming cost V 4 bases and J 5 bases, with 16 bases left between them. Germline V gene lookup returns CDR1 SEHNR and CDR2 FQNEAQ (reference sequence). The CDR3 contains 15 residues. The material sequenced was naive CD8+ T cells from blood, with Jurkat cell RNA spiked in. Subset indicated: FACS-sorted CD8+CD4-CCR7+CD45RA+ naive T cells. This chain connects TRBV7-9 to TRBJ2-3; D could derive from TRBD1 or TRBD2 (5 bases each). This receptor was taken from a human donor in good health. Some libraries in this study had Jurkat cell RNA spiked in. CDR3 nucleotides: TGTGCCAGCAGCTCCGGGTTGGGACGTGAAGATACGCAGTATTTT. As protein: CASSSGLGREDTQYF.